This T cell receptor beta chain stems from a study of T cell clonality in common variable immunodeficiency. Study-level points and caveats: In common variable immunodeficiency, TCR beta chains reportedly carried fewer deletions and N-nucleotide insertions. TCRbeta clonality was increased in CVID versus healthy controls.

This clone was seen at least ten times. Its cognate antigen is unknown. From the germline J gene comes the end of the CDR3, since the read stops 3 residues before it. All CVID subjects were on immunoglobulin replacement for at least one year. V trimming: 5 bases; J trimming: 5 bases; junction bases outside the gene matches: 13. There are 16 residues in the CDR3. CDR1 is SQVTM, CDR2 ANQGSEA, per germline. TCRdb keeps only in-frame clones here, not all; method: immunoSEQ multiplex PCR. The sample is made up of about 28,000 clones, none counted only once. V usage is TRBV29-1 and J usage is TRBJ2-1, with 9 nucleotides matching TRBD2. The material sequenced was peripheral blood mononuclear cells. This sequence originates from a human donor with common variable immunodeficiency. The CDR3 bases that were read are TGCAGCGTTCCCGTCGCGGGAGGGGGGGGACACAATGAG. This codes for CSVPVAGGGGHNE. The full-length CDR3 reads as CSVPVAGGGGHNEQFF.